Reported below is one T cell receptor (beta chain). The CDR3 has 14 residues. CDR1 is KGHSH and CDR2 is LQKENI in the germline V gene. V dropped 3 bases and J dropped 7; count of bases not matched to a gene: 8. Produced via immunoSEQ multiplex PCR; TCRdb's table is partial and in-frame only. The table includes about 270,000 clones, roughly 80% detected once. This specimen belongs to a study of blood T cell repertoires in COVID-19. This receptor was taken from a woman aged 45-59 years who had recovered from COVID-19. The chain carries TRBV18 and TRBJ2-7; TRBD2 matches at 8 bases. Sequencing was carried out using peripheral blood. The CDR3 nucleotides read TGTGCCAGCTCACCCCCCAGCGGGAGTAAGGAGCAGTACTTC. Translating gives CASSPPSGSKEQYF.